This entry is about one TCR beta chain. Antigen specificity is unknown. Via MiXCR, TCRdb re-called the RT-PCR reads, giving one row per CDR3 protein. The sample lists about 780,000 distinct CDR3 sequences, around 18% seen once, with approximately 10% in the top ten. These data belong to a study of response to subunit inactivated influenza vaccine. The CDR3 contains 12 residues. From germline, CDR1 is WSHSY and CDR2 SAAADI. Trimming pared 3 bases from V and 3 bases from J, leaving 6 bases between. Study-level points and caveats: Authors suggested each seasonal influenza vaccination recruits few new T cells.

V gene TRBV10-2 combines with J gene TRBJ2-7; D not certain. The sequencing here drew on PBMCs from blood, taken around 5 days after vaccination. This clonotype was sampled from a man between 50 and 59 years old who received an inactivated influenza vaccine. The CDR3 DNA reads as TGCGCCAGCAGTGATAAGGTCTACGAGCAGTACTTC. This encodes CASSDKVYEQYF.